This T cell receptor beta chain is drawn from a study of blood T cell repertoires in COVID-19. On the study more broadly: Samples came from the United States, Italy and Spain, spanning acute and convalescent COVID-19. In each case, the material was cDNA or gDNA derived from T cells, B-cell-depleted T cells, or PBMCs.

V lost 8 bases, J lost 0 bases, and 7 bases stayed unmatched. Germline V gives CDR1 MNHEY, CDR2 SMNVEV (reference sequence). This CDR3 has 14 residues. Original data processing: Amplification from reference gene primers served as the basis for estimated nucleated cell counts. Profiled with immunoSEQ multiplex PCR; TCRdb holds only in-frame clones, not every one. That table supplies the V and J calls and clone size; D and trimming were determined from the DNA. The sample records about 200,000 clones, approximately 87% being singletons. The sequence was obtained from a woman in her 70s with acute or convalescent COVID-19. The sample consisted of peripheral blood. The rearrangement joins TRBV27 to TRBJ2-7; 7 bases line up with TRBD1. CDR3 DNA sequence: TGTGCCAGCCCTACAGGGGATTTCTCCTACGAGCAGTACTTC. Its translation: CASPTGDFSYEQYF.